This T cell receptor (beta chain) was found in a study of cytomegalovirus exposure and HLA in healthy donors. The PCR made use of 60 Vbeta and 13 Jbeta primers. Clones were read by immunoSEQ multiplex PCR, and TCRdb kept only the in-frame ones, dropping some. The sample records 150,000 or so clones, 75% to 80% being singletons. Remarks on this clone: Antigen: not known.

General study points: Sequencing artifact likely explains a cluster of highly shared sequence variants. Analyzed later, association rates of TCRs varied across HLA loci, with DRB1 most and HLA-C fewest.

The V and J ends lost 5 bases and 0 bases, in that order; junction bases with no gene match: 3. Germline lookup yields CDR1 SNHLY and CDR2 FYNNEI. The CDR3 length is 15 residues. The chain recombines TRBV2 with TRBJ2-2, with TRBD1 matching over 7 bases. The sequence was collected from a male donor in good health and CMV-seronegative. Sequenced sample: PBMCs. The CDR3 nucleotides are TGTGCCAGCAGTAGACAGGGTTCGAACACCGGGGAGCTGTTTTTT. This sequence encodes CASSRQGSNTGELFF.